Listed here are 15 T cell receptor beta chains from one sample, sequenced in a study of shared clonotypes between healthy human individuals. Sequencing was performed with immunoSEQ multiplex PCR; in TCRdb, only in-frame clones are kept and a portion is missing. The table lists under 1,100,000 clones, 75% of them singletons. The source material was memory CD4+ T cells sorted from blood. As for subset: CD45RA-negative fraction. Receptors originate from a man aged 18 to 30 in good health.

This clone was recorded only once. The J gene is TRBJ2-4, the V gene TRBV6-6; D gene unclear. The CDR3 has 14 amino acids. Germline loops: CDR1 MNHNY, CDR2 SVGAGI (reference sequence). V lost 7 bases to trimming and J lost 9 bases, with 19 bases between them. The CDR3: CASNLLGRSSIQYF. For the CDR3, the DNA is TGTGCCAGCAACCTTCTGGGCAGATCCAGCATTCAGTACTTC.

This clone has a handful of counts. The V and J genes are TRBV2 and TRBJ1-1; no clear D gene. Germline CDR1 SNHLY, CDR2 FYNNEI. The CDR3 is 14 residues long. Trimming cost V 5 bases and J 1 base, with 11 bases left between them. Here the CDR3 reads CASSRKAQNTEAFF. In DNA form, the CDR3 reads TGTGCCAGCAGTAGAAAGGCACAGAACACTGAAGCTTTCTTT.

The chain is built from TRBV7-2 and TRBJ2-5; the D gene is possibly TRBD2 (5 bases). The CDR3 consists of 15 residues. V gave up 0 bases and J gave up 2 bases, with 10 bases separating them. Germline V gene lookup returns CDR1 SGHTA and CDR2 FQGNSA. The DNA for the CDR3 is TGTGCCAGCAGCTTAGCTCTCGGGAATCAAGAGACCCAGTACTTC. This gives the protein CASSLALGNQETQYF.

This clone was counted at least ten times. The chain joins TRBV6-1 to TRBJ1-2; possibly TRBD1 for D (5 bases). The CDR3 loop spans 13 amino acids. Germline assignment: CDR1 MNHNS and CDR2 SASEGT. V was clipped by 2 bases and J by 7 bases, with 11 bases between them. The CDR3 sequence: CASSEQGNGGYTF. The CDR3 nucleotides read TGTGCCAGCAGTGAACAGGGTAACGGTGGCTACACCTTC.

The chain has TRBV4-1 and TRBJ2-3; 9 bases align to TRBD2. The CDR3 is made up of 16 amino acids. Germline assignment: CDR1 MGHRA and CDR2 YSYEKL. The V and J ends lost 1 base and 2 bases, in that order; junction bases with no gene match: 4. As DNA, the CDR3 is TGCGCCAGCAGCCAAGGGGTAGCGGGGGACACAGATACGCAGTATTTT. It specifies CASSQGVAGDTDTQYF.

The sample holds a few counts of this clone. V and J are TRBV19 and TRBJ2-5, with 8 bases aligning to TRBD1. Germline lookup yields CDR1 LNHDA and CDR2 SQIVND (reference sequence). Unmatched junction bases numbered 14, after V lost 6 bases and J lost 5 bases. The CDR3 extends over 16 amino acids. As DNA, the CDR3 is TGTGCCAGTAGGTCAAGGACAGGGTCTATTTTGGAGACCCAGTACTTC. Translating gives CASRSRTGSILETQYF.

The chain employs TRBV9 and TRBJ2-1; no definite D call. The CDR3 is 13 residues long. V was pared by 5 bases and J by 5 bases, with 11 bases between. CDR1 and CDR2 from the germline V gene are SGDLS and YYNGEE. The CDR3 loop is CASSEHWNNEQFF. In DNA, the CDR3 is TGTGCCAGCAGTGAGCATTGGAACAATGAGCAGTTCTTC.

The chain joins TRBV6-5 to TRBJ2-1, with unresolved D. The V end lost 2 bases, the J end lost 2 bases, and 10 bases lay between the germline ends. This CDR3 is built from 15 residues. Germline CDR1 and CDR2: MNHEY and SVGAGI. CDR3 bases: TGTGCCAGCAGTTACAGGTTAATCCCCTACAATGAGCAGTTCTTC. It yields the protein CASSYRLIPYNEQFF.

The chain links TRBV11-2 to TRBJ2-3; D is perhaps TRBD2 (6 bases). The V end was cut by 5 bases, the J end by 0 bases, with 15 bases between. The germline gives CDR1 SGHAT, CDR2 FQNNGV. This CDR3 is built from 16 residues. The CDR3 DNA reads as TGTGCCAGCAGCCGACAGTCTAGCGCGAGCACAGATACGCAGTATTTT. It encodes CASSRQSSASTDTQYF.

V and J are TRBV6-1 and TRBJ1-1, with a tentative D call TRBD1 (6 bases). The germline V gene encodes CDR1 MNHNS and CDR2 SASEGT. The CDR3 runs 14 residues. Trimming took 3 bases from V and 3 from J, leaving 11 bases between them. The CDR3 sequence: CASSDTGSDTEAFF. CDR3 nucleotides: TGTGCCAGCAGTGATACAGGGTCGGACACTGAAGCTTTCTTT.

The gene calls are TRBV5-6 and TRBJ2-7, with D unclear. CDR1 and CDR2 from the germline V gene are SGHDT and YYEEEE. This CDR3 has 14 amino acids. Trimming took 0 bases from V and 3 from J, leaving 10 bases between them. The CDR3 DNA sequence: TGTGCCAGCAGCTTGGTACACACTAACTACGAGCAGTACTTC. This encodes CASSLVHTNYEQYF.

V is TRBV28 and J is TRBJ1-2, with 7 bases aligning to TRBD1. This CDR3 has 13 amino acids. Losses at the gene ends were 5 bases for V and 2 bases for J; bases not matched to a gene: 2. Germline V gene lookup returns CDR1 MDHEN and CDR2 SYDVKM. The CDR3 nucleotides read TGTGCCAGCAGTACAGGGGTGAACTATGGCTACACCTTC. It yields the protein CASSTGVNYGYTF.

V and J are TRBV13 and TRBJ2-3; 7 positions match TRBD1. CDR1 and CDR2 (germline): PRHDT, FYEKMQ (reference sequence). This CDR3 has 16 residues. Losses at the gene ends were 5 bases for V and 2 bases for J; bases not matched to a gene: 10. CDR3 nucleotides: TGTGCCAGCAGCCTATACAGGACAGGTCACACAGATACGCAGTATTTT. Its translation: CASSLYRTGHTDTQYF.

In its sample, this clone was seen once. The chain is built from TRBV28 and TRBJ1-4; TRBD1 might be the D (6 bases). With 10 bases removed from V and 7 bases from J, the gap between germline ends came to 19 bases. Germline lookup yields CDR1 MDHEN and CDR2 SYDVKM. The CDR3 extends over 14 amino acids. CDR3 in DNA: TGTGCCATCAGCAGACAGGTTCTCCGTGAAAAACTGTTTTTT. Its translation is CAISRQVLREKLFF.

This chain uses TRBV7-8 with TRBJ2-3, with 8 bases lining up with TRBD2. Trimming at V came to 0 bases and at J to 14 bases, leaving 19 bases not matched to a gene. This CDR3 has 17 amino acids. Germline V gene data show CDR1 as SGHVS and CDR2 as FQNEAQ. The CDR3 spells CASSLAAGGASRAQWYF. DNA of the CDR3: TGTGCCAGCAGCTTAGCGGCGGGGGGAGCTAGCAGGGCACAGTGGTATTTT.